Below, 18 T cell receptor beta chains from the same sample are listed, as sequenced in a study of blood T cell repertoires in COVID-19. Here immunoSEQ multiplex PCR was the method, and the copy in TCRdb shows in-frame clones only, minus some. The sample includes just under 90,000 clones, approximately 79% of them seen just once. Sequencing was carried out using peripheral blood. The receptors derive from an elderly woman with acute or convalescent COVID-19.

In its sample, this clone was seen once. The DNA of the CDR3 is TGTGCCAGCAGTTTAACGGACAGGCCGAGGGACAACACTGAAGCTTTCTTT. Its translation is CASSLTDRPRDNTEAFF. The chain couples TRBV28 to TRBJ1-1; 7 bases map to TRBD1. Germline values: CDR1 MDHEN, CDR2 SYDVKM. This CDR3 spans 17 amino acids. Germline trimming cut 2 bases from V and 2 bases from J; bases unmatched to any gene: 11.

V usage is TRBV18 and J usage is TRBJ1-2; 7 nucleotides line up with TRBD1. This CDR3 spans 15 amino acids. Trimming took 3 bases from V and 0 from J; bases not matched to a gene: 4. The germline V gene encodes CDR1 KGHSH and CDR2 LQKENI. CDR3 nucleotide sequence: TGTGCCAGCTCACCTAACAGGGGCCCTAACTATGGCTACACCTTC. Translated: CASSPNRGPNYGYTF.

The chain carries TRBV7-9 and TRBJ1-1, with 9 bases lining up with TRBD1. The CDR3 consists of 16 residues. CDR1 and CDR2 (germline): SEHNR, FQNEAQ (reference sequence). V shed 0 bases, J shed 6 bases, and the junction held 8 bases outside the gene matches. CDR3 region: CASSLARGQGIAEAFF. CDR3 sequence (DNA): TGTGCCAGCAGCTTAGCCCGGGGACAGGGAATCGCTGAAGCTTTCTTT. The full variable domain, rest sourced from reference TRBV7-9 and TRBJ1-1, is DTGVSQNPRHKITKRGQNVTFRCDPISEHNRLYWYRQTLGQGPEFLTYFQNEAQLEKSRLLSDRFSAERPKGSFSTLEIQRTEQGDSAMYLCASSLARGQGIAEAFFGQGTRLTVV.

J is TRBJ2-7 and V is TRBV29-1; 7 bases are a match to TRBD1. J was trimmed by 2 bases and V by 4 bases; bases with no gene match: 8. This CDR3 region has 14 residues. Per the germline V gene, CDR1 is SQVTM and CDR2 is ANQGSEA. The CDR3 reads CSVAEQGTTYEQYF. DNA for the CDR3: TGCAGCGTTGCCGAACAGGGGACCACCTACGAGCAGTACTTC.

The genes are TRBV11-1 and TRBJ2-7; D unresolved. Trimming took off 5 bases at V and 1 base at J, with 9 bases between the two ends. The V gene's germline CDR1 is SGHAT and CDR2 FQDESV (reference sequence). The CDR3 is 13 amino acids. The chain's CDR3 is CASSTTLSYEQYF. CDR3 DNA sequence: TGTGCCAGCAGCACGACTTTATCCTACGAGCAGTACTTC.

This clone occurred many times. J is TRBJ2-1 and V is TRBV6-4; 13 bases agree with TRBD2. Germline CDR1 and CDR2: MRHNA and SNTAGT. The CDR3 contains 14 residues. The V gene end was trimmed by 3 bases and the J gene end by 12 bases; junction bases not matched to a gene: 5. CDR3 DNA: TGTGCCAGCAGTGAGACTAGCGGGGGGCCCAGGCAGTTCTTC. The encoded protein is CASSETSGGPRQFF.

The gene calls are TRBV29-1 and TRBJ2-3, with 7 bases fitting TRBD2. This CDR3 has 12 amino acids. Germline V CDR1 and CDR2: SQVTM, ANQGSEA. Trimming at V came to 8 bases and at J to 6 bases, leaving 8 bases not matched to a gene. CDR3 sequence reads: CSFTWGGDTQYF. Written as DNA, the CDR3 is TGCAGCTTTACCTGGGGGGGGGATACGCAGTATTTT.

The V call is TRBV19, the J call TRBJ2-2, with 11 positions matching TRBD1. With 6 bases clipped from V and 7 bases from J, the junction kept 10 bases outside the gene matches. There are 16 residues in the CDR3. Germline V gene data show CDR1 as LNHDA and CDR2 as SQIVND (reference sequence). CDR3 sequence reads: CASRSTGTGGGGELFF. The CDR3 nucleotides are TGTGCCAGTAGAAGCACCGGGACAGGGGGTGGCGGGGAGCTGTTTTTT.

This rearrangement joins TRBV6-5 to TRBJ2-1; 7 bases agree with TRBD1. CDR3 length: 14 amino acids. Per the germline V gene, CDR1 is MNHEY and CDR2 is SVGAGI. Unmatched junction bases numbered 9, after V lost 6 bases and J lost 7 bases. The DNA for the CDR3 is TGTGCCAGCAGACTAGGGGGCGCGTCTAATGAGCAGTTCTTC. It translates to CASRLGGASNEQFF.

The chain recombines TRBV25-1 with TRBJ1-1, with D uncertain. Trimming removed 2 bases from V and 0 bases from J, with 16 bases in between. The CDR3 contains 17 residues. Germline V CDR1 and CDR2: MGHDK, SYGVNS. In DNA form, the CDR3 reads TGTGCCAGCAGTGAAAGGTGGGAGGTTCCTGTGAACACTGAAGCTTTCTTT. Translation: CASSERWEVPVNTEAFF.

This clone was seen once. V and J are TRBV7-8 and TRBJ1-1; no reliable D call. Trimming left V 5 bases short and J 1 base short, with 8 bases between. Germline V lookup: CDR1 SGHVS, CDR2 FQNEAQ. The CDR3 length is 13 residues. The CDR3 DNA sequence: TGTGCCAGCAGCCCCTGGCAGAACACTGAAGCTTTCTTT. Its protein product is CASSPWQNTEAFF.

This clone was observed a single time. CDR3 DNA: TGTGCCAGCAGCTTCCAGGGGGCAATGAACACTGAAGCTTTCTTT. This sequence encodes CASSFQGAMNTEAFF. The J gene is TRBJ1-1, the V gene TRBV7-2; the match to TRBD1 covers 8 bases. The V gene's germline CDR1 is SGHTA and CDR2 FQGNSA. Unmatched junction bases numbered 3, after V lost 3 bases and J lost 0 bases. CDR3 size: 15 residues.

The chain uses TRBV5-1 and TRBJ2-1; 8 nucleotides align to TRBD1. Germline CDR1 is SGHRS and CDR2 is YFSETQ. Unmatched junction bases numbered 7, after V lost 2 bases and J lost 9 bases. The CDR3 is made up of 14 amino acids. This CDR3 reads CASSFQGQEGEQFF. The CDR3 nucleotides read TGCGCCAGCAGCTTCCAGGGACAGGAAGGTGAGCAGTTCTTC.

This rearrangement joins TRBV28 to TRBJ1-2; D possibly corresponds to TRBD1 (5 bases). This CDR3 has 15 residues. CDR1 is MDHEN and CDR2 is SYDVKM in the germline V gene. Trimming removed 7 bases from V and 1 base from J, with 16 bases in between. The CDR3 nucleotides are TGTGCCAGCACCTCGGGGGGGGAGGGTAACTATGGCTACACCTTC. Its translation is CASTSGGEGNYGYTF.

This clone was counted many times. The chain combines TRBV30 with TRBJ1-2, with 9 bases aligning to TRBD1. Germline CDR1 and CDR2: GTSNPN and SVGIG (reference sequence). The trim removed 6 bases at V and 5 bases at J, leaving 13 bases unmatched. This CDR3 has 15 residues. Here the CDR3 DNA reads TGTGCCTGTTCATCCGGGACAGGGAGAGGGTATGGCTACACCTTC. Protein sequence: CACSSGTGRGYGYTF.

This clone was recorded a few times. The CDR3 spells CASSRLAGTQYF. DNA for the CDR3: TGTGCCAGCAGCCGACTAGCAGGGACCCAGTACTTC. The chain has TRBV7-2 and TRBJ2-5, with 7 nucleotides matching TRBD2. Germline-derived CDR1 and CDR2 are SGHTA and FQGNSA. This CDR3 has 12 residues. V lost 5 bases to trimming and J lost 7 bases; unmatched junction nucleotides: 4.

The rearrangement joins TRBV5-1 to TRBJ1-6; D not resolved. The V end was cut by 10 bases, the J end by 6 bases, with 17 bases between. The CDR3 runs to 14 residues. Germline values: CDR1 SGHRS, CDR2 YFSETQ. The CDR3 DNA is TGCGCCTCCGCGGGCGGGTTCTCTAATTCACCCCTCCACTTT. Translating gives CASAGGFSNSPLHF.

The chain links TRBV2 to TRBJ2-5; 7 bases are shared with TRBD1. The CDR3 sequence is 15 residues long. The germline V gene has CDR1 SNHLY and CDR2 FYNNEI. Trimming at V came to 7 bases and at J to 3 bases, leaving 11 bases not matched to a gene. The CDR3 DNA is TGTGCCAGCACTTTGACCCCGGGACAGAAAGAGACCCAGTACTTC. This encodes CASTLTPGQKETQYF.